A selection of T cell receptor beta chains follows, all from one sample in a study of cytomegalovirus exposure and HLA in healthy donors. Clones were sequenced by immunoSEQ multiplex PCR, and TCRdb holds only the in-frame ones, with some missing. The sample includes fewer than 150,000 clones, about four fifths of them seen just once. Sequencing was carried out using PBMCs. Every receptor here comes from a male donor in good health and CMV-seronegative. CDR3s include the opening cysteine and the closing phenylalanine or tryptophan. The order of the fields is J gene, D gene, clone size, V gene, CDR3 DNA, CDR3 protein. D genes are given only for firm matches. Expanded clones get a size class; other rows say once, few or many, or leave the size out.

>TRBJ1-4|TRBD1|-|TRBV7-8
TGTGCCAGCAGCCCGGACAGGGTAGATGAAAAACTGTTTTTT
CASSPDRVDEKLFF
>TRBJ2-3|-|-|TRBV5-6
TGTGCCAGCAGCACCCTACTGGCGGGAACAGATACGCAGTATTTT
CASSTLLAGTDTQYF
>TRBJ2-7|TRBD2|-|TRBV30
TGTGCCTGGAGTTCGGGACTAGGCGAGCAGTACTTC
CAWSSGLGEQYF
>TRBJ2-7|-|-|TRBV6-5
TGTGCCAGCAAGGAAGAGACTAGTCCTTCCTACGAGCAGTACTTC
CASKEETSPSYEQYF
>TRBJ2-1|TRBD2|-|TRBV9
TGTGCCAGCAGCGTAGCAGCGGGAGGCCAGAGGAGCTCCTACAATGAGCAGTTCTTC
CASSVAAGGQRSSYNEQFF
>TRBJ2-5|-|-|TRBV10-2
TGCGCCAGCAGTGAGTGGGGGGGCCTATTCCAAGAGACCCAGTACTTC
CASSEWGGLFQETQYF
>TRBJ2-7|TRBD1|-|TRBV7-8
TGTGCCAGCAGCCGGAGACAGGGACCCTACGAGCAGTACTTC
CASSRRQGPYEQYF
>TRBJ2-3|-|-|TRBV12-5
TGTGCTAGTGGTTCCCTGACAGGAGATACGCAGTATTTT
CASGSLTGDTQYF
>TRBJ2-7|TRBD2|-|TRBV5-4
TGTGCCAGCAGCACAACTAGCGGGAGATGGAGCTACGAGCAGTACTTC
CASSTTSGRWSYEQYF
>TRBJ2-1|-|-|TRBV25-1
TGTGCCAGCAGTGAAAGGGGCGATGAGCAGTTCTTC
CASSERGDEQFF
>TRBJ1-2|TRBD1|-|TRBV9
TGTGCCAGCAGCGTAGGGGACAGCGGCTACACCTTC
CASSVGDSGYTF
>TRBJ2-3|TRBD2|-|TRBV11-2
TGTGCCAGCAGCTTAGGCGGGGGGCGGGATACGCAGTATTTT
CASSLGGGRDTQYF
>TRBJ1-1|-|-|TRBV5-6
TGTGCCAGCAGCTTGCATCCGGGGGGCCGAACTGAAGCTTTCTTT
CASSLHPGGRTEAFF
>TRBJ2-1|TRBD2|-|TRBV7-2
TGTGCCAGCAGCTTAGGTGGCGGGAGATACAATGAGCAGTTCTTC
CASSLGGGRYNEQFF
>TRBJ2-2|TRBD2|-|TRBV9
TGTGCCAGCAGCTTGGGACTAGCGGGGACGAACACCGGGGAGCTGTTTTTT
CASSLGLAGTNTGELFF
>TRBJ1-2|-|once|TRBV29-1
TGCAGCGCGGAGGAATACTGTGGCTACACCTTC
CSAEEYCGYTF
>TRBJ2-1|TRBD2|-|TRBV7-6
TGTGCCAGCAGCTCCAGGACTAGCGGCAATGAGCAGTTCTTC
CASSSRTSGNEQFF
>TRBJ2-5|TRBD2|-|TRBV4-2
TGTGCCCGCAGCCAAGATGCTAGCGGGGGGGTTGAGACCCAGTACTTC
CARSQDASGGVETQYF
>TRBJ2-7|TRBD1|-|TRBV25-1
TGTGCCAGCAATTTTTGGGACAGGGCCGACGAGCAGTACTTC
CASNFWDRADEQYF
>TRBJ1-6|-|-|TRBV30
TGTGCCTGGAGTTCTCAACTCCCGGGACGCCGGGAGTCACCCCTCCACTTT
CAWSSQLPGRRESPLHF
>TRBJ2-7|TRBD2|-|TRBV13
TGTGCCAGCAGCTTAGAAGGTCTGGGGCTAGCGGTAGAGCAGTACTTC
CASSLEGLGLAVEQYF
>TRBJ2-3|TRBD2|few|TRBV10-1
TGCGCCAGCAGCGAGCGGGAGTACACAGATACGCAGTATTTT
CASSEREYTDTQYF
>TRBJ2-3|-|-|TRBV27
TGTGCCAGCAGTTCAAGGACAAGCACAGATACGCAGTATTTT
CASSSRTSTDTQYF
>TRBJ1-4|-|-|TRBV4-1
TGCGCCAGCAGCCAGGCAATTAATGAAAAACTGTTTTTT
CASSQAINEKLFF
>TRBJ1-6|-|-|TRBV10-3
TGTGCCATCAAGAGCGGGACATTTAATAATTCACCCCTCCACTTT
CAIKSGTFNNSPLHF
>TRBJ2-3|-|-|TRBV10-2
TGCGCCAGCAGTCTCACAGATACGCAGTATTTT
CASSLTDTQYF
>TRBJ1-2|TRBD1|-|TRBV10-3
TGTGCCATCAGTCGACAGGGTGGTGGCTACACCTTC
CAISRQGGGYTF
>TRBJ2-1|TRBD2|-|TRBV27
TGTGCCAGCAGTTTATTAGGGCTAGCGGGAGTTGGGGGCAATGAGCAGTTCTTC
CASSLLGLAGVGGNEQFF
>TRBJ2-5|TRBD2|-|TRBV7-9
TGTGCCAGCAGCTTCCCGGGGGGGAGTGTCGCGGAGACCCAGTACTTC
CASSFPGGSVAETQYF
>TRBJ2-7|-|-|TRBV21-1
TGTGCCAGCAGCCCCGCGAGTTCGGGGAACGAGCAGTACTTC
CASSPASSGNEQYF
>TRBJ1-1|TRBD1|-|TRBV10-3
TGTGCCATCTCTACAGGGGCCGCAGAGGAAGCTTTCTTT
CAISTGAAEEAFF
>TRBJ1-6|-|-|TRBV9
TGTGCCAGCAGCGCTACCCTCGAAGGGAGGAATAATTCACCCCTCCACTTT
CASSATLEGRNNSPLHF
>TRBJ1-2|-|-|TRBV29-1
TGCAGCGTCGAAGATCGAGCGGGCTACCCCTTC
CSVEDRAGYPF
>TRBJ2-3|-|few|TRBV10-3
TGTGCCATCAGTGGGGGGGGCGATGTTACGCAGTATTTT
CAISGGGDVTQYF
>TRBJ1-1|TRBD1|-|TRBV12-5
TGTGCTAGTGGTCCCCCGCCAGGGGGCACCGCAAACACTGAAGCTTTCTTT
CASGPPPGGTANTEAFF
>TRBJ2-7|-|-|TRBV5-1
TGCGCCAGCAGCTTGTTGTTAGGGGGCGAGCAGTACTTC
CASSLLLGGEQYF
>TRBJ2-1|TRBD2|few|TRBV5-5
TGTGCCAGCAGCTTGATGGGCGGGAGTTCACTCAATGAGCAGTTCTTC
CASSLMGGSSLNEQFF
>TRBJ2-3|TRBD2|-|TRBV25-1
TGTGCCAGCAGTGAAATACGGGACTATCCCCAAAACACAGATACGCAGTATTTT
CASSEIRDYPQNTDTQYF
>TRBJ1-1|-|-|TRBV7-3
TGTGCCAGCAGCTCGGGTTCGGAAGCTTTCTTT
CASSSGSEAFF
>TRBJ1-3|-|once|TRBV6-6
TGTGCCAGCAGTTACTCCTCAGGGGTTGGAAACACCATATATTTT
CASSYSSGVGNTIYF
>TRBJ2-7|-|few|TRBV7-6
TGTGCCAGCAGCCGAGGGACATTATACGAGCAGTACTTC
CASSRGTLYEQYF